These 4 T cell receptor beta chains came from one sample sequenced in a study of shared clonotypes between healthy human individuals. The data were produced by immunoSEQ multiplex PCR, yet TCRdb's version contains in-frame clones alone and is incomplete. This table has some 490,000 clones, around 80% appearing once. Sequencing was done on a sample of PBMCs. These receptor sequences come from a woman aged 40 to 50 in good health. Some clones in this sample may be carry-over from other donors' samples.

Only a few counts were recorded for this clone. The chain joins TRBV5-1 to TRBJ1-4; weak D call: TRBD1 (5 bases). The CDR3 is 15 residues long. The V and J ends lost 4 bases and 8 bases respectively, with 18 bases between them. From germline, CDR1 is SGHRS and CDR2 YFSETQ. The CDR3 DNA is TGCGCCAGCAGCCCGGACACGGATTCCGGGGAAAAACTGTTTTTT. Its translation: CASSPDTDSGEKLFF.

The chain joins TRBV5-1 to TRBJ2-7; either TRBD1 or TRBD2 may fit D (5 bases each). Germline loops: CDR1 SGHRS, CDR2 YFSETQ. V shed 0 bases and J shed 7 bases, with 17 bases lying between them. This CDR3 contains 15 residues. CDR3 bases: TGCGCCAGCAGCTTGGAAGGGGCGGGCATGGGGGAGCAGTACTTC. Its translation is CASSLEGAGMGEQYF. Supplemented by reference TRBV5-1 and TRBJ2-7, the full variable domain reads KAGVTQTPRYLIKTRGQQVTLSCSPISGHRSVSWYQQTPGQGLQFLFEYFSETQRNKGNFPGRFSGRQFSNSRSEMNVSTLELGDSALYLCASSLEGAGMGEQYFGPGTRLTVT.

This chain connects TRBV11-2 to TRBJ1-1; TRBD1 agrees at 7 bases. With 6 bases clipped from V and 5 bases from J, the junction kept 6 bases outside the gene matches. Germline CDR1 reads SGHAT; CDR2 reads FQNNGV. The CDR3 contains 13 residues. CDR3: CASRLQGRTEAFF. CDR3 sequence (DNA): TGTGCCAGCAGGTTACAGGGGAGGACTGAAGCTTTCTTT.

A single count supports this clone. The chain couples TRBV5-6 to TRBJ2-3, with a tentative D call TRBD2 (6 bases). From germline, CDR1 is SGHDT and CDR2 YYEEEE. Trimming stripped 0 bases from V and 2 bases from J, with 10 bases between. There are 15 residues in the CDR3. CDR3 amino acids: CASSLVADTTDTQYF. The DNA of the CDR3 is TGTGCCAGCAGCTTGGTAGCGGATACCACAGATACGCAGTATTTT.